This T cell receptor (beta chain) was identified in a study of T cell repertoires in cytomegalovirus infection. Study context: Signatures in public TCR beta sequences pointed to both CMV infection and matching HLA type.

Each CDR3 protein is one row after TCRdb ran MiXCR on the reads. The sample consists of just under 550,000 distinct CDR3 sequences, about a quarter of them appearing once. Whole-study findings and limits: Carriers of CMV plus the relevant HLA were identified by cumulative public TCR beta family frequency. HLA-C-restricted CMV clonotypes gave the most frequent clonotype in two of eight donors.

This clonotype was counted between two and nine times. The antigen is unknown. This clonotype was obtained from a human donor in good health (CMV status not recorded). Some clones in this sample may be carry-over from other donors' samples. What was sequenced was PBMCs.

The CDR3 DNA is TGCGCCAGCAGCCACGACTTTCAGGAGGGTAATTCACCCCTCCACTTT. Encoded protein: CASSHDFQEGNSPLHF. The chain couples TRBV4-3 to TRBJ1-6; no firm D call. Trimming stripped 3 bases from V and 6 bases from J, with 15 bases between. The germline V gene has CDR1 LGHNA and CDR2 YSLEER. The CDR3 is 16 residues long.